This TCR beta chain was documented in a study of human T cells and chemical hapten exposure. MiXCR, applied by TCRdb to the RACE reads, yields one record per CDR3 protein. The top ten hold about 8.2% of the sample, which has 300,000 to 450,000 distinct CDR3 sequences, around 5.5% seen once. The CDR3 contains 14 residues. Trimming took off 2 bases at V and 7 bases at J, with 9 bases between the two ends. Germline CDR1 is MNHEY and CDR2 is SVGAGI. This sample's time point: pre-sensitization, week 0. Treatment here: therapeutic diphenylcyclopropenone sensitization with weekly scalp DPC. This specimen was whole blood, taken in connection with sensitization to the hapten diphenylcyclopropenone (DPC). The sequence derives from a young woman with alopecia areata. Some clones in this sample may be carry-over from other donors' samples. The V call is TRBV6-5, the J call TRBJ1-6, with D hard to call. The CDR3 loop is CASSYAAGNSPLHF. In DNA, the CDR3 is TGTGCCAGCAGTTACGCGGCCGGGAATTCACCCCTCCACTTT.